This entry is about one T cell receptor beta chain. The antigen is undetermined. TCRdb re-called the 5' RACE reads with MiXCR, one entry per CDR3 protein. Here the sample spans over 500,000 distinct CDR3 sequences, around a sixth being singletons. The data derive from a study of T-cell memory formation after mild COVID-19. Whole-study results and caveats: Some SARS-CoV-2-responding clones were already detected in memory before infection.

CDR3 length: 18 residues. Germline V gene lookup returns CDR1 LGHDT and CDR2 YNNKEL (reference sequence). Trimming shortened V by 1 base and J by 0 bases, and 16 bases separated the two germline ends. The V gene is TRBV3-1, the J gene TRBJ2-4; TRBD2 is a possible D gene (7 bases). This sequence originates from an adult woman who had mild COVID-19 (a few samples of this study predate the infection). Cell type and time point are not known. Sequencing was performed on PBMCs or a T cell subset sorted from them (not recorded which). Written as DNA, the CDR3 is TGTGCCAGCAGCCAAGTGGCGGGGGCCGGCTTAGCCAAAAACATTCAGTACTTC. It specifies CASSQVAGAGLAKNIQYF.